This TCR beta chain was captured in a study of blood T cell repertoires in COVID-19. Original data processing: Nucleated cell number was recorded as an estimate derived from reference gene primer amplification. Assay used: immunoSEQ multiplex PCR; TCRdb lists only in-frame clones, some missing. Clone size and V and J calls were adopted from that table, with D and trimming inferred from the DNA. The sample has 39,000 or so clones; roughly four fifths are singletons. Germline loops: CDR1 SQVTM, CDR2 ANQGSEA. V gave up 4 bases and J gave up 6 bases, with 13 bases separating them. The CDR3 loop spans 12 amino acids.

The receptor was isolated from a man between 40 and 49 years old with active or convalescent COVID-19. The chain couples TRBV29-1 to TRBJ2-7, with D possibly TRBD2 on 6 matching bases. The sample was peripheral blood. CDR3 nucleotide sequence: TGCAGCGTTGCCCCCGGGGGTGGCGAGCAGTACTTC. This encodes CSVAPGGGEQYF.